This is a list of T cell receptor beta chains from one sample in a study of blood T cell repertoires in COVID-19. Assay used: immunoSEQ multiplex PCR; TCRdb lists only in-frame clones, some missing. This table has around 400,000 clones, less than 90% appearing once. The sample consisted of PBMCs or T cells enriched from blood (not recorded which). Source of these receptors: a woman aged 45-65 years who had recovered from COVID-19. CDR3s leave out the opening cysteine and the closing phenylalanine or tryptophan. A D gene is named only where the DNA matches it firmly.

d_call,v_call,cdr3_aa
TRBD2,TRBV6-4,ASSEREGANEQY
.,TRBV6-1,ASSETPPGSSYNSPLH
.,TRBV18,ASSRQQGSNEKLF
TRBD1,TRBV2,ASKPDRVNTEAF
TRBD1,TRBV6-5,ASSTRDRANYGYT
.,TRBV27,ASSLSWQGGSQPQH
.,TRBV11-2,ASSSLGGAWKTEAF
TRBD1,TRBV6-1,ASSETQGVYNEQF
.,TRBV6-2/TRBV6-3,ASTPLSGYSYEQY
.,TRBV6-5,ASSWEYGYT
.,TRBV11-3,ASSSPSLGVETQY
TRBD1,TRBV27,ASSLRIDRGTEAF
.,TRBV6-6,ASSLDSLNYEQY
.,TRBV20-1,SALADYEQY
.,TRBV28,ASSTRSSGNTIY
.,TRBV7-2,ASSPTAGVPYGYT
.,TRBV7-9,ASSAARNYGYT
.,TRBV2,ASSEANRVAEAF
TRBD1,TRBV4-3,ASSQNSGTGSGYT
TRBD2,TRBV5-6,ASSFIAGEQF